The next 5 T cell receptor beta chains were all read from a single sample in a study of blood T cell repertoires in COVID-19. The method was immunoSEQ multiplex PCR; TCRdb's version includes in-frame clones alone and lacks a portion of them. The sample contains 300,000 to 450,000 clones, 85% of which appear only once. The sequencing sample was made of peripheral blood. The receptors shown here come from a woman younger than 35 with acute or convalescent COVID-19.

The chain uses TRBV7-8 and TRBJ1-2, with D possibly TRBD1 on 6 matching bases. V was pared by 0 bases and J by 7 bases, with 12 bases between. CDR1 and CDR2 from the germline V gene are SGHVS and FQNEAQ. The CDR3 loop spans 14 amino acids. The DNA for the CDR3 is TGTGCCAGCAGCTTAGCGGTGGGGGCGGTTGGCTACACCTTC. This encodes CASSLAVGAVGYTF.

The chain links TRBV11-2 to TRBJ1-5; D not certain. The V gene's germline CDR1 is SGHAT and CDR2 FQNNGV. The CDR3 covers 15 residues. The germline V and J ends were trimmed by 3 bases and 1 base, with 10 bases remaining between them. CDR3 sequence: CASSLGFVSNQPQHF. The CDR3 DNA reads as TGTGCCAGCAGCTTGGGCTTCGTAAGCAATCAGCCCCAGCATTTT.

This rearrangement joins TRBV2 to TRBJ2-7, with a possible D match to TRBD1 (6 bases). V was trimmed by 3 bases and J by 2 bases, leaving 11 bases between them. Germline V gene sequence: CDR1 SNHLY, CDR2 FYNNEI. This CDR3 has 14 amino acids. The CDR3 loop is CASSEYRVTYEQYF. The CDR3 nucleotides are TGTGCCAGCAGTGAGTACAGGGTGACCTACGAGCAGTACTTC. Combining the CDR3 with reference TRBV2 and TRBJ2-7 gives the whole variable domain EPEVTQTPSHQVTQMGQEVILRCVPISNHLYFYWYRQILGQKVEFLVSFYNNEISEKSEIFDDQFSVERPDGSNFTLKIRSTKLEDSAMYFCASSEYRVTYEQYFGPGTRLTVT.

This chain uses TRBV18 with TRBJ2-2; TRBD1 agrees at 8 bases. This CDR3 is built from 15 residues. CDR1 is KGHSH, CDR2 LQKENI, per germline. Trimming at V came to 3 bases and at J to 9 bases, leaving 9 bases not matched to a gene. CDR3 DNA: TGTGCCAGCTCACCCCCCGGGACAGGCCACCGGGAGCTGTTTTTT. This gives the protein CASSPPGTGHRELFF.

The rearrangement links TRBV28 to TRBJ2-5; D unresolved. Per germline, CDR1 MDHEN and CDR2 SYDVKM. This CDR3 has 12 residues. The ends were cut back, 4 bases at V and 4 bases at J, with 7 bases in the middle. CDR3 in amino acids: CASSSLRETQYF. CDR3 DNA sequence: TGTGCCAGCAGTTCCCTGAGAGAGACCCAGTACTTC.